Below, one TCR beta chain is given with its context. CDR3 length: 12 residues. The germline CDR1 and CDR2 sequences are SGHAT and FQNNGV. Trimming stripped 5 bases from V and 11 bases from J, with 15 bases between. This specimen belongs to a study of blood T cell repertoires in COVID-19. Overall study: COVID-19 samples from acute and convalescent phases originated in the United States, Italy and Spain.

In the original processing: Estimated nucleated cell counts came from reference gene primer amplification. Assay used: immunoSEQ multiplex PCR; TCRdb lists only in-frame clones, some missing. V and J calls plus clone size are reproduced from that table; the DNA served to infer D and trimming. The sample holds some 110,000 clones, over 75% seen once. The sequencing input was peripheral blood. This chain links TRBV11-2 with TRBJ1-1, with D unclear. This receptor was taken from a human donor in a cohort sampled during active COVID-19. This CDR3 is CASSLTAGGAFF. CDR3 nucleotides: TGTGCCAGCAGCCTAACCGCAGGTGGGGCTTTCTTT.